This T cell receptor beta chain emerged from a study of blood T cell repertoires in COVID-19. The length of the CDR3 is 12 residues. The germline CDR1 and CDR2 sequences are MDHEN and SYDVKM. V lost 5 bases and J lost 0, with 4 bases in between. Profiling relied on immunoSEQ multiplex PCR, and the TCRdb table lists in-frame clones only, not all of them. The sample lists 80,000 or so clones; 80% to 95% were seen once. The specimen was peripheral blood. The receptor comes from a woman in her forties or fifties in a cohort sampled during active COVID-19. The chain couples TRBV28 to TRBJ1-1; D is undetermined. The CDR3 DNA is TGTGCCAGCAGTCTAATGAACACTGAAGCTTTCTTT. Translating it yields CASSLMNTEAFF.